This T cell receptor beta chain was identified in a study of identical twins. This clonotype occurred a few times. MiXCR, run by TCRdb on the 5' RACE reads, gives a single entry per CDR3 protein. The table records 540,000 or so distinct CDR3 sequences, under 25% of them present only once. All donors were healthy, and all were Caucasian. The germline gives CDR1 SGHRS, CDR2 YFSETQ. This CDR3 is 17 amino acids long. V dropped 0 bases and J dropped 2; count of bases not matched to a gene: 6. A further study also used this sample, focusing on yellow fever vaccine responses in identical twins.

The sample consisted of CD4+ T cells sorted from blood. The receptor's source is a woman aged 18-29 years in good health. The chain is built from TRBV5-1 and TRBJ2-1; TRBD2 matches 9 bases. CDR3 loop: CASSLGVLAGPYNEQFF. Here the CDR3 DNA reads TGCGCCAGCAGCTTGGGGGTTCTAGCGGGACCCTACAATGAGCAGTTCTTC.